This T cell receptor (beta chain) came from a study of cytomegalovirus exposure and HLA in healthy donors. With 60 Vbeta and 13 Jbeta primers, the PCR was carried out. TCRdb's copy holds only in-frame clones and misses some; the assay was immunoSEQ multiplex PCR. The data show 90,000 to 120,000 clones, around 79% seen once. Study-wide points: A later analysis linked a missense DCLRE1C variant to TCR beta V- and J-gene trimming. It emerged from a later analysis that several of the most significant clusters appeared to be linked to common viral pathogens.

With respect to this clone: The antigen is not known.

Germline V gene sequence: CDR1 SGHVS, CDR2 FNYEAQ. The CDR3 totals 18 residues. V lost 2 bases and J lost 0; bases outside the gene matches: 6. Sample: PBMCs. The chain carries TRBV7-6 and TRBJ2-1, with 11 bases identical to TRBD2. The TCR comes from a woman between 35 and 50 years old in good health and CMV-seronegative. The DNA of the CDR3 is TGTGCCAGCAGCTTATCGTGGGGACTAGCGGTCTCCTACAATGAGCAGTTCTTC. Translating it yields CASSLSWGLAVSYNEQFF.